This TCR beta chain appears in the sequencing data of a study of control samples from healthy donors and cancer patients. The CDR3 has 15 amino acids. V trimming: 3 bases; J trimming: 1 base; junction bases outside the gene matches: 3. The germline CDR1 and CDR2 sequences are SGHTA and FQGNSA. Clones were sequenced by immunoSEQ multiplex PCR, and TCRdb holds only the in-frame ones, with some missing. The sample holds around 68,000 clones, approximately 86% seen once. This TCR was recovered from a man aged 60 to 75 in good health. Input material: blood. J is TRBJ2-3 and V is TRBV7-2, with 8 bases identical to TRBD2. This chain's CDR3 is CASSFSGDRTDTQYF. The CDR3 region has the DNA TGTGCCAGCAGCTTTAGCGGGGACCGCACAGATACGCAGTATTTT.